Here is one TCR beta chain with its context. One base away lies a much larger clone, so this may be a sequencing read error. The data were taken from a study of early T cells in non-severe SARS-CoV-2 infection. In TCRdb, the 5' RACE reads were re-called with MiXCR into one record per CDR3 protein. The sample carries tens of thousands of distinct CDR3 sequences, 5% to 6.5% recorded once. The CDR3 extends over 12 amino acids. The germline CDR1 and CDR2 sequences are MDHEN and SYDVKM. The specimen sequenced was whole blood. The receptor's source is an adult who was a healthcare worker with PCR-confirmed SARS-CoV-2 infection or an uninfected control (not recorded which). The chain employs TRBV28 and TRBJ1-5, with D hard to call. The CDR3 loop is CASTVGNRPQHF. The CDR3 DNA reads as TGTGCCAGCACAGTTGGCAATCGGCCCCAGCATTTT.